A single sample gave rise to the 2 T cell receptor beta chains below, sequenced in a study of response to subunit inactivated influenza vaccine. TCRdb analysed the RT-PCR reads with MiXCR anew, one entry per CDR3 protein. The sample holds about 190,000 distinct CDR3 sequences, approximately 15% seen once. Sequencing used CD8+ T cells sorted from PBMCs, obtained roughly 5 days after vaccination. All receptors come from a man aged 45-65 years who received an inactivated influenza vaccine.

This clonotype appeared a few times. The chain links TRBV15 to TRBJ1-1; no firm D call. CDR1 and CDR2 (germline): LNHNV, YYDKDF (reference sequence). The CDR3 sequence is 14 residues long. Trimming removed 7 bases at V and 1 base at J, with 13 bases between. The CDR3: CATIPHRENTEAFF. Here the CDR3 DNA reads TGTGCCACCATCCCTCATCGGGAGAACACTGAAGCTTTCTTT.

This clonotype appeared many times. The chain has TRBV6-2 or TRBV6-3 and TRBJ2-7; TRBD1 matches 10 bases. CDR1 MNHEY and CDR2 SVGEGT come from the germline V gene. After removal of 4 bases from V and 5 bases from J, the junction contained 5 bases not matched to a gene. The CDR3 spans 14 residues. The CDR3 reads CASSSPGQGNEQYF. Written as DNA, the CDR3 is TGTGCCAGCAGTTCCCCGGGACAGGGGAACGAGCAGTACTTC.